This T cell receptor (beta chain) was found in a study of blood T cells in healthy people across ages (dated by TCRdb to 2015 to 2017). In terms of the full investigation: In model experiments, template switching captured about one uniquely barcoded TCR beta cDNA molecule for every two T cells. Age-related changes in TCR beta repertoire diversity were measured in the study by deep sequencing normalized with unique cDNA molecular identifiers. Four age groups were formed from the donors: young (average approximately 15 years), middle-aged (just under 40), aged (around 62) and long-lived (approximately 78). For two donors (one aged 18 to 29 and one aged 80 or older), the study analyzed two additional independent replicas of 1 million unique cDNA reads from the same blood draw. Study-wide conclusions, independent of this receptor: Estimates of total diversity from one million sequenced T cells were regarded as lower bounds and underestimates. As age increased, observed TCR beta diversity per million T cells dropped in a roughly linear way, and a significant reduction was already evident by age around 41. Because the CMV infection status of the donors was unknown, age-related changes in expanded clonotypes may potentially have been confounded. Compared with the aged group, the long-lived group had more naive CD4+ T cells, fewer expanded clones and increased TCR diversity, suggesting age selection. Conclusive comparison of naive and antigen-experienced compartments was prevented by the profiling of bulk unsorted PBMCs. There was a strong correlation between observed TCR beta diversity and the percentage of naive T cells measured by flow cytometry.

Systemically healthy Caucasian individuals from Russia, about 38 in total and aged roughly 6 to 90 years, were included as donors. Each donor gave ten milliliters of peripheral blood, collected into EDTA-treated Vacutainer tubes. PBMCs were isolated by Ficoll-Paque density-gradient centrifugation, with at least 7 million obtained per sample. Total RNA was extracted from PBMCs with Trizol reagent, with at least 6 micrograms obtained per sample. Naive CD45RAhigh/CD27high T cell percentages were measured by flow cytometry on a PBMC aliquot from every donor. This clonotype has a single count. There is no known antigen for this receptor. No base quality values were provided; no much bigger clone lies one nucleotide off. Weak support is all one read offers. The library came from 5' RACE. Sequencer: Illumina HiSeq 2500. A second PCR of roughly 7 to 12 cycles was run with a J-beta primer mix and a sample-barcoded 5' primer. Each TCR beta cDNA molecule received a unique molecular identifier from a template-switch 5' adaptor carrying 12 random nucleotides. At least 3 million CDR3-containing paired-end reads were obtained from each sample. The Mint cDNA synthesis kit, primed by a TRBC-specific oligonucleotide, was used to synthesize first-strand cDNA from all RNA. After uracil-DNA glycosylase treatment, a first 18-cycle PCR used universal primers M1SS and BC2_uni_R on all cDNA. In the source study's methods: For normalization, 1 million high-quality reads were randomly selected from each sample, with every read carrying a distinct molecular identifier. Instead of being binned into consensus sequences, reads with shared molecular identifiers were discarded. CDR3 identification, clonotype clustering and error correction used MiTCR with a Q25 quality threshold and the strictest error-elimination algorithm. Lower-bound total TCR beta diversity was estimated with a nonparametric unseen species model using Euler transformation. Clones were called with MiXCR by TCRdb after fastp trimmed the public reads at Q25, and only in-frame beta chains were retained. When rows share a CDR3 protein, they turn into one entry using the most common DNA and genes. The V and J calls, along with clone size, are taken from TCRdb and not from the paper's own processing. This sample is represented by approximately 960,000 distinct CDR3 sequences; almost 30% of them were singletons. Roughly a tenth of the sample goes to the ten largest clones.

For CDR1 and CDR2, the germline V gene lists MDHEN and SYDVKM. V was cut back by 6 bases and J by 2 bases, leaving a gap of 11 bases between them. Taken from cysteine to phenylalanine, the CDR3 has 13 residues. Just the 39-base CDR3 DNA is kept, in frame starting at base 1. The same specimen was also included in a second study, on T cells of mothers and their children. Drawing on the second study: The donors were nine systemically healthy Caucasian individuals, made up of three mothers and their six children. cDNA synthesis used all of the extracted RNA, with approximately 1.4 ug of RNA in each 15 ul reaction. In the second PCR, sample barcodes and 2-4 random nucleotides were introduced via the M1S primer. Over 8 million TCR beta CDR3 reads were obtained for each mother, and 2.5 million to 3.5 million reads were obtained for each child. Thymic selection similarly shapes TCR recombination output in related and unrelated pairs, with minor effect from inherited differences. Normalized repertoire overlap in related mother-child pairs was always slightly higher than in unrelated mother-child pairs, but the difference was never significant. Persistent microchimeric T cell clones were not detected, at a sensitivity of 85 to 100 clones per million clonotypes. Deep NGS was used in the study to compare the TCR beta repertoires of mothers and children and to look for features that separate related mother-child pairs from unrelated individuals. On average, the children were roughly 12 +/- 4 years old, while the mothers were about 40 +/- 4 years old. After adapter ligation with NEBNext reagents, the libraries were sequenced on Illumina HiSeq 2000 with 100+100 nt paired-end reads. To avoid cross-contamination, the mother libraries and the child libraries were prepared a month apart and sequenced in separate runs. For each donor, somewhere between roughly 500,000 and 2,100,000 distinct TCR beta clonotypes were identified. Naive TCR beta clonotypes were estimated from low-frequency clonotypes matched to each donor's FACS-determined naive share, without sorting.

The rearranged chain carries TRBV28 and TRBJ2-7; TRBD1 is a weak D gene call, 6 bases matching. The source is a woman aged 40 to 55 in good health. Sequenced input: blood. The DNA sequence follows: TGTGCCAGCAGAACAGGGAACACCTACGAGCAGTACTTC. This translates into CASRTGNTYEQYF.